What follows is one TCR beta chain and its context. There is no known antigen for this receptor. Nothing much larger sits one base from this clone, and base qualities are not available. Libraries came from RT-PCR. Sequencer: Illumina HiSeq 2500. TCRdb took the public reads, trimmed them with fastp at Q25, ran MiXCR for clone calling and kept in-frame beta chains. Rows matching on CDR3 protein sequence are summarized as one entry with the most common DNA and genes. Within this sample are approximately 700,000 distinct CDR3 sequences, with around 14% of them counted one time only. Around 7.3% of the sample rests with the top ten. V was cut back by 0 bases and J by 3 bases, leaving a gap of 15 bases between them. Reading the germline V gene gives CDR1 SGDLS and CDR2 YYNGEE. The CDR3, from cysteine to phenylalanine, totals 16 residues. The read is trimmed to its CDR3 DNA, 48 bases read in frame from base 1.

The sample comes from a study of response to subunit inactivated influenza vaccine (dated by TCRdb to between 2017 and 2018). Regarding the research as a whole: The study used deep quantitative T cell receptor repertoire profiling to track responses to a trivalent subunit inactivated influenza vaccine.

Study-wide findings and limitations: It was suggested by the authors that each seasonal influenza vaccination may recruit only a limited number of new T cells.

Material: PBMCs from blood, obtained around 15 days before vaccination. The chain is assembled from TRBV9 and TRBJ1-1, with an unclear D gene assignment. This TCR was recovered from a man aged 45-65 years who received an inactivated influenza vaccine. Donor details come from another sample of the same person, matched by shared clones. The bases are TGTGCCAGCAGCGTAGAGGCCCATAGTCGCGACACTGAAGCTTTCTTT. Its translation is CASSVEAHSRDTEAFF.